The clone carrying this T cell receptor beta chain was detected only a few times. What it binds is not known. This record belongs to a study of vaccination effects on CD4 cells after COVID-19. Study conclusions and caveats: Whether induced by infection or by vaccine, clones showed marked clonal contraction late after vaccination. After vaccination, spike-reactive clones in convalescents were mostly new vaccine-induced clones.

Germline V gene data show CDR1 as LNHNV and CDR2 as YYDKDF (reference sequence). After removal of 5 bases from V and 9 bases from J, the junction contained 17 bases not matched to a gene. The CDR3 has 18 residues. Some clones are missing from TCRdb's copy, which holds only in-frame ones; the method was immunoSEQ multiplex PCR. The sample shows about 45,000 clones, roughly 80% of them seen only once. Sequencing followed a ViraFEST assay step that expanded antigen-specific CD4+ T cells with viral peptide pools. Cultured cells yielded isolated CD4+ T cells after 10 days. According to PCR results, the person was infected with SARS-CoV-2 between March and December 2020. Wells each received 2.2 million or so PBMC, cultured with about 10 IU/ml IL-2 and about 9 ug/ml peptides.

This sequence joins TRBV15 and TRBJ2-1; 12 bases align to TRBD2. The sequence was collected from a human donor who had a prior SARS-CoV-2 infection. Here the sequenced sample was CD4+ T cells from PBMCs cultured with a peptide pool, taken before COVID-19 vaccination. CDR3 loop: CATSPGFSLAGGLGEQFF. CDR3 bases: TGTGCCACCAGCCCGGGGTTTTCACTAGCGGGAGGTTTGGGTGAGCAGTTCTTC.